This T cell receptor (beta chain) was profiled in a study of CD8+ T cells in alopecia areata. Study background: Once tofacitinib had been taken for 6 to 18 months, 6 months off drug followed.

Lesional scalp tissue (obtained by punch biopsy) and peripheral blood were collected from alopecia areata patients. cDNA prepared by RNA extraction and subsequent reverse transcription served as the template for sequencing. The assay was immunoSEQ multiplex PCR, and TCRdb's table has in-frame clones only and misses some. Among around 140,000 clones listed, roughly 44% were seen once. Overall study findings and caveats: Compared with normal scalp, lesional scalp had higher clonality and more expanded CD8+ clones. Scalp samples also contribute reads from the resident alphabeta T cells found in normal skin.

Between the trimmed V and J ends, which lost 1 base and 4 bases, there was a span of 15 bases. Germline lookup yields CDR1 SEHNR and CDR2 FQNEAQ (reference sequence). The CDR3 sequence is 16 residues long. This clone has only a few counts. The antigen is not known. The TCR originated in a human donor with alopecia areata. The sequencing sample was made of CD4+ T cells sorted from blood. This rearrangement joins TRBV7-9 to TRBJ2-3, with D possibly being TRBD2 (5 bases). Here the CDR3 reads CASSLGAVKEADTQYF. The CDR3 region has the DNA TGTGCCAGCAGCTTAGGAGCAGTCAAGGAGGCAGATACGCAGTATTTT.